The entry below gives a single T cell receptor beta chain sequence along with its context. V was trimmed by 1 base and J by 5 bases, leaving 18 bases between them. Looked up from germline, CDR1 is SGHTA and CDR2 is FQGNSA. The CDR3 is made up of 16 amino acids. The source of the sample is a study of shared clonotypes between healthy human individuals. The authors distributed each subset's genomic DNA evenly over several immunoSEQ plates. Source study methods: For the immunoSEQ data, sequences were junction-only without quality scores, so filtering differed. Libraries were prepared by immunoSEQ multiplex PCR; TCRdb keeps only in-frame clonotypes and omits some of them. Clone size and the V and J calls come from that table; the DNA yielded D and trimming. The sample yields roughly 510,000 clones, 60% to 80% seen once.

The receptor was derived from a middle-aged woman in good health. Some clones in this sample may be carry-over from other donors' samples. Sequencing input: PBMCs. V and J are TRBV7-2 and TRBJ2-7, with TRBD1 as a possible D gene (6 bases). CDR3 bases: TGTGCCAGCAGCTTAGTTCCTGCACAGGGTAGCCACGAGCAGTACTTC. It translates to CASSLVPAQGSHEQYF.